This TCR beta chain is from a study of blood T cell repertoires in COVID-19. Sequencing used immunoSEQ multiplex PCR; TCRdb keeps in-frame clones, though not all of them. The sample holds about 140,000 clones; over 70% are singletons and the top ten take 10%. Trimming removed 3 bases from V and 7 bases from J, with 16 bases in between. The CDR3 has 16 amino acids. CDR1 is MDHEN, CDR2 SYDVKM, per germline. The rearrangement uses TRBV28 and TRBJ1-6, with D perhaps matching TRBD1 (6 bases). The receptor's source is a man aged 55 to 70 with active or convalescent COVID-19. The sequenced sample was peripheral blood. CDR3 loop: CASSLLRTAANSPLHF. The CDR3, as DNA: TGTGCCAGCAGTTTGTTGAGGACAGCCGCGAATTCACCCCTCCACTTT.